Listed below are T cell receptor beta chains from one sample, sequenced in a study of cytomegalovirus exposure and HLA in healthy donors. The table came from immunoSEQ multiplex PCR; TCRdb's copy has only in-frame clones and leaves some out. The data hold about 160,000 clones, with 75% to 85% observed a single time. Sequenced: PBMCs. These receptors all come from a man aged 30 to 45 in good health and CMV-seronegative. Each CDR3 is given with its conserved first and last residue. The D gene is left open where the match is weak. Clone size is shown for a subset of rows, as once, few, many or a class of expanded clone.

size: .; J: TRBJ1-1; D: TRBD1; V: TRBV5-4; DNA: TGTGCCAGCAGCTTGGGGACAGGGGGCACTGAAGCTTTCTTT; CDR3: CASSLGTGGTEAFF
size: .; J: TRBJ2-5; D: .; V: TRBV20-1; DNA: TGCAGTGCCCTCCCTACGGAGACCCAGTACTTC; CDR3: CSALPTETQYF
size: .; J: TRBJ2-1; D: TRBD2; V: TRBV7-6; DNA: TGTGCCAGCAGCTTAGGACTAGCGGGAGGCCTCGGTGAGCAGTTCTTC; CDR3: CASSLGLAGGLGEQFF
size: .; J: TRBJ2-3; D: .; V: TRBV6-1; DNA: TGTGCCAGCAGCGCTCCCGCAGGAACAGATACGCAGTATTTT; CDR3: CASSAPAGTDTQYF
size: .; J: TRBJ1-2; D: .; V: TRBV5-4; DNA: TGTGCCAGCAGCTTGGACGGGGGAGGCTACACCTTC; CDR3: CASSLDGGGYTF
size: .; J: TRBJ1-1; D: TRBD1; V: TRBV30; DNA: TGTGCCTGGAGCTTCCGGGGACAGGGGGCTAAATTGAACACTGAAGCTTTCTTT; CDR3: CAWSFRGQGAKLNTEAFF
size: once; J: TRBJ1-4; D: .; V: TRBV5-1; DNA: TGCGCCAGCAGCTCTGGGACACTCATACGGGCAACTAATGAAAAACTGTTTTTT; CDR3: CASSSGTLIRATNEKLFF
size: .; J: TRBJ2-1; D: .; V: TRBV6-1; DNA: TGTGCCAGCAGGCCCTTCAGGGATTACAATGAGCAGTTCTTC; CDR3: CASRPFRDYNEQFF
size: .; J: TRBJ1-5; D: .; V: TRBV4-1; DNA: TGCGCCAGCAGCCACCTGGGGGGTGGGGGGAGCAATCAGCCCCAGCATTTT; CDR3: CASSHLGGGGSNQPQHF
size: .; J: TRBJ1-2; D: .; V: TRBV5-1; DNA: TGCGCCAGCAGCCCAAGGGACGGGGGCTATGGCTACACCTTC; CDR3: CASSPRDGGYGYTF
size: .; J: TRBJ1-3; D: .; V: TRBV6-1; DNA: TGTGCCAGCAGTGCGCCGGGACATCTTGGAAACACCATATATTTT; CDR3: CASSAPGHLGNTIYF
size: once; J: TRBJ2-3; D: TRBD1; V: TRBV10-3; DNA: TGTGCCATCAATATGGGCAGGACAGGAGATACGCAGTATTTT; CDR3: CAINMGRTGDTQYF
size: .; J: TRBJ1-1; D: TRBD1; V: TRBV4-3; DNA: TGCGCCAGCAGCCAAGATCCTCCTTGGACAGGGGGCACTGAAGCTTTCTTT; CDR3: CASSQDPPWTGGTEAFF
size: .; J: TRBJ2-7; D: TRBD2; V: TRBV7-2; DNA: TGTGCCAGCAGCTTTTCTAGCGGGAGGGCCTACGAGCAGTACTTC; CDR3: CASSFSSGRAYEQYF
size: .; J: TRBJ2-2; D: .; V: TRBV13; DNA: TGTGCCAGCAGCTTACCCGGGACTACCGGGGAGCTGTTTTTT; CDR3: CASSLPGTTGELFF
size: once; J: TRBJ1-2; D: TRBD1; V: TRBV27; DNA: TGTGCCAGCAGTTTAAGTAAGACAGGGGGGATCTATGGCTACACCTTC; CDR3: CASSLSKTGGIYGYTF
size: .; J: TRBJ2-6; D: TRBD1; V: TRBV15; DNA: TGTGCCACCAGCAGCCCGACAGGGGGCTCTGGGGCCAACGTCCTGACTTTC; CDR3: CATSSPTGGSGANVLTF
size: .; J: TRBJ1-2; D: .; V: TRBV27; DNA: TGTGCCAGCAGGAGGGGGGGGGAACCCTATGGCTACACCTTC; CDR3: CASRRGGEPYGYTF
size: .; J: TRBJ2-1; D: .; V: TRBV6-6; DNA: TGTGCCAGCAGTTACGGGGCGGGGGCCCGATACAATGAGCAGTTCTTC; CDR3: CASSYGAGARYNEQFF
size: .; J: TRBJ1-5; D: .; V: TRBV7-9; DNA: TGTGCCAGCAGCTTAGTTACCCAAATCGGACAGTCCGATAGGCCCCAGCATTTT; CDR3: CASSLVTQIGQSDRPQHF
size: .; J: TRBJ1-1; D: TRBD1; V: TRBV6-1; DNA: TGTGCCAGCAGTTATTCAGGGGGTGAAGCTTTCTTT; CDR3: CASSYSGGEAFF
size: .; J: TRBJ1-2; D: TRBD1; V: TRBV6-1; DNA: TGTGCCAGCAGTGAAGGACAGGGCTATGGCTACACCTTC; CDR3: CASSEGQGYGYTF
size: .; J: TRBJ2-3; D: TRBD2; V: TRBV5-4; DNA: TGTGCCAGTCTAGGGAGGGGAGATACGCAGTATTTT; CDR3: CASLGRGDTQYF
size: few; J: TRBJ1-3; D: .; V: TRBV7-8; DNA: TGTGCCAGCCGGGGGAGTTCTGGAAACACCATATATTTT; CDR3: CASRGSSGNTIYF
size: .; J: TRBJ2-2; D: .; V: TRBV6-5; DNA: TGTGCCAGCAGCCGCGGGTCAGGGGTTACCGGGGAGCTGTTTTTT; CDR3: CASSRGSGVTGELFF
size: .; J: TRBJ1-1; D: TRBD1; V: TRBV30; DNA: TGTGCCTGGAGAACAGGGGGATGGACTGAAGCTTTCTTT; CDR3: CAWRTGGWTEAFF
size: once; J: TRBJ1-1; D: TRBD1; V: TRBV19; DNA: TGTGCCAGTAGTATACATCCGGGACAGGGGCCCCCTGAAGCTTTCTTT; CDR3: CASSIHPGQGPPEAFF
size: .; J: TRBJ2-1; D: TRBD2; V: TRBV19; DNA: TGTGCCAGTAGTATGAGTAGCGGGAGAGATGAGCAGTTCTTC; CDR3: CASSMSSGRDEQFF
size: .; J: TRBJ2-3; D: TRBD2; V: TRBV4-3; DNA: TGCGCCAGCAGCCAAGTAGCGGGGGATCGGGATACGCAGTATTTT; CDR3: CASSQVAGDRDTQYF
size: .; J: TRBJ2-3; D: TRBD2; V: TRBV6-5; DNA: TGTGCCAGCACGCCCGGGACGGGGGGTACAGCTACGCAGTATTTT; CDR3: CASTPGTGGTATQYF
size: .; J: TRBJ2-1; D: TRBD2; V: TRBV6-5; DNA: TGTGCCAGCAAGGGACTAGCGGGGGCCCCGCAGTTCTTC; CDR3: CASKGLAGAPQFF
size: once; J: TRBJ1-1; D: TRBD1; V: TRBV14; DNA: TGTGCCAGCAGCCAGTACAGGGGGCGGACTGAAGCTTTCTTT; CDR3: CASSQYRGRTEAFF
size: once; J: TRBJ2-1; D: .; V: TRBV13; DNA: TGTGCCAGCAGCTTAGAAGCGTCCTCCTACAATGAGCAGTTCTTC; CDR3: CASSLEASSYNEQFF
size: few; J: TRBJ2-1; D: .; V: TRBV11-2; DNA: TGTGCCAGCCACACCGGGTACAATGAGCAGTTCTTC; CDR3: CASHTGYNEQFF
size: .; J: TRBJ1-1; D: .; V: TRBV28; DNA: TGTGCCAGCAGTTTCTCGTACACTGAAGCTTTCTTT; CDR3: CASSFSYTEAFF
size: few; J: TRBJ2-7; D: .; V: TRBV7-9; DNA: TGTGCCAGCAGCTCAACCGGGACATCCGTCTACGAGCAGTACTTC; CDR3: CASSSTGTSVYEQYF
size: .; J: TRBJ2-7; D: .; V: TRBV7-6; DNA: TGTGCCAGCAGCTTAAACCCCAGGATGGGTGAGCAGTACTTC; CDR3: CASSLNPRMGEQYF
size: .; J: TRBJ2-1; D: .; V: TRBV27; DNA: TGTGCCAGCAGTTTCGGTAGTCAGGGAGGTCGCAATGAGCAGTTCTTC; CDR3: CASSFGSQGGRNEQFF
size: .; J: TRBJ1-2; D: TRBD1; V: TRBV6-5; DNA: TGTGCCAGCGCAGTCGGGACAGGGACACGCGGCTACACCTTC; CDR3: CASAVGTGTRGYTF
size: few; J: TRBJ2-7; D: TRBD2; V: TRBV6-6; DNA: TGTGCCAGCAGTTACTCGGATAGCGGGGCATACGAGCAGTACTTC; CDR3: CASSYSDSGAYEQYF
size: .; J: TRBJ2-1; D: TRBD2; V: TRBV2; DNA: TGTGCCAGCAGTGATCTTAACCTAGCGGGAGATCAACAGTTCTTC; CDR3: CASSDLNLAGDQQFF
size: .; J: TRBJ1-1; D: TRBD1; V: TRBV18; DNA: TGTGCCAGCTCAATCCGGGACAGAATGAACACTGAAGCTTTCTTT; CDR3: CASSIRDRMNTEAFF
size: .; J: TRBJ2-5; D: TRBD1; V: TRBV6-1; DNA: TGTGCCAGCAGTGAGGGGACAGGGGAGACCCAGTACTTC; CDR3: CASSEGTGETQYF
size: .; J: TRBJ2-7; D: TRBD2; V: TRBV27; DNA: TGTGCCAGCAGTTTATTGGGGGAACTTGGACTTACTAGCGGGAGGGCCACCTACGAGCAGTACTTC; CDR3: CASSLLGELGLTSGRATYEQYF
size: few; J: TRBJ2-7; D: .; V: TRBV30; DNA: TGTGCCTGGAGTAGGGGCAAAGGTAGGGACTTC; CDR3: CAWSRGKGRDF
size: .; J: TRBJ2-5; D: .; V: TRBV19; DNA: TGTGCCGGTAGTATAGAGGCAAGGGGTCCGGGGACCCAGTACTTC; CDR3: CAGSIEARGPGTQYF
size: few; J: TRBJ1-6; D: TRBD1; V: TRBV5-1; DNA: TGCGCCAGCAGCTTCCGGGACAGGACCTTAAATTCACCCCTCCACTTT; CDR3: CASSFRDRTLNSPLHF
size: .; J: TRBJ1-6; D: TRBD1; V: TRBV7-9; DNA: TGTGCCAGCAGCTCCGACATGGTCAGGGGGCAAGATTCACCCCTCCACTTT; CDR3: CASSSDMVRGQDSPLHF
size: few; J: TRBJ2-1; D: .; V: TRBV11-2; DNA: TGTGCCAGCAGCTTAGGAGGGGGAGATCTCCTAGCGGTTTACAATGAGCAGTTCTTC; CDR3: CASSLGGGDLLAVYNEQFF
size: .; J: TRBJ2-6; D: TRBD1; V: TRBV27; DNA: TGTGCCAGCAGTTTGGTAAGGGACAGGAACGTCCTGACTTTC; CDR3: CASSLVRDRNVLTF
size: .; J: TRBJ2-7; D: TRBD1; V: TRBV28; DNA: TGTGCCAGCAAGGACGACAGGGCCGAGCAGTACTTC; CDR3: CASKDDRAEQYF
size: .; J: TRBJ2-2; D: .; V: TRBV6-5; DNA: TGTGCCAGCAGTTACTCCGGGACTTTCGTCGGGGAGCTGTTTTTT; CDR3: CASSYSGTFVGELFF
size: .; J: TRBJ1-5; D: TRBD1; V: TRBV14; DNA: TGTGCCAGCAGCCTGACAGGGGGTCAGCCCCAGCATTTT; CDR3: CASSLTGGQPQHF